The 24 T cell receptor beta chains below all came from one sample that was sequenced in a study of shared clonotypes between healthy human individuals. Libraries were prepared by immunoSEQ multiplex PCR; TCRdb keeps only in-frame clonotypes and omits some of them. The sample has about 980,000 clones; about three quarters are singletons. The sequenced material came from memory CD4+ T cells sorted from blood. As to subset: CD45RA-negative fraction. The source of these receptors is a man between 18 and 35 years old in good health.

The chain is built from TRBV30 and TRBJ1-4, with D possibly being TRBD1 (6 bases). This CDR3 is 15 amino acids long. The V gene lost 7 bases and the J gene lost 0 bases, with 15 bases spanning the gap. Germline V gives CDR1 GTSNPN, CDR2 SVGIG (reference sequence). The CDR3 is CASTDRFATNEKLFF. The CDR3 DNA sequence: TGTGCCTCAACTGACAGGTTTGCAACTAATGAAAAACTGTTTTTT.

The rearrangement links TRBV6-1 to TRBJ2-7; TRBD1 or TRBD2 may be the D gene (5 bases each). Germline CDR1 MNHNS, CDR2 SASEGT. CDR3 length: 15 amino acids. Deletions cut 4 bases from V and 1 base from J, with 14 bases between. CDR3 coding DNA: TGTGCCAGCAGTGTGCGCCGGGACGGATCCTACGAGCAGTACTTC. Encoded protein: CASSVRRDGSYEQYF.

This sequence joins TRBV7-6 and TRBJ2-7, with TRBD2 matching over 7 bases. V gave up 5 bases and J gave up 6 bases; unmatched junction bases: 10. Germline assignment: CDR1 SGHVS and CDR2 FNYEAQ. The CDR3 contains 14 residues. This CDR3 is CASSSAGLVSEQYF. In DNA form, the CDR3 reads TGTGCCAGCAGCAGCGCCGGACTAGTCTCCGAGCAGTACTTC.

This sequence joins TRBV4-3 and TRBJ2-1, with TRBD2 matching 9 bases. Germline V gives CDR1 LGHNA, CDR2 YSLEER. Trimming removed 0 bases from V and 4 bases from J; junction bases left unmatched: 7. The CDR3 sequence is 17 residues long. CDR3 in DNA: TGCGCCAGCAGCCAAGATCTTAGTAGCGGGAGATACAATGAGCAGTTCTTC. As protein: CASSQDLSSGRYNEQFF.

The V and J genes are TRBV19 and TRBJ2-3; D gene uncertain. V shed 6 bases and J shed 4 bases, with 8 bases lying between them. The CDR3 extends over 12 amino acids. CDR1 is LNHDA and CDR2 is SQIVND in the germline V gene (reference sequence). Here the CDR3 reads CASRRSADTQYF. CDR3 in DNA: TGTGCCAGTAGAAGGAGTGCAGATACGCAGTATTTT.

The gene calls are TRBV5-1 and TRBJ2-3, with 10 positions matching TRBD2. The CDR3 consists of 16 residues. With V trimmed by 4 bases and J by 4 bases, 9 bases remained unmatched. CDR1 is SGHRS, CDR2 YFSETQ, per germline. The CDR3, as DNA: TGCGCCAGCAGCACAATAGCGGGAGGTACGGCAGATACGCAGTATTTT. This gives the protein CASSTIAGGTADTQYF.

This chain uses TRBV2 with TRBJ2-2; maybe TRBD1 (7 bases). Trimming removed 4 bases at V and 7 bases at J, with 13 bases between. The CDR3 is made up of 14 amino acids. Per germline, CDR1 SNHLY and CDR2 FYNNEI. The DNA for the CDR3 is TGTGCCAGCAGTGGAAACAGGGGAGGCGGGGAGCTGTTTTTT. Its protein is CASSGNRGGGELFF.

The chain combines TRBV6-5 with TRBJ1-2; 10 bases match TRBD1. The junction had 1 base not matched to a gene; V was cut back by 0 bases and J by 3 bases. Germline-derived CDR1 and CDR2 are MNHEY and SVGAGI. The CDR3 has 15 residues. The CDR3 loop is CASSYSGTGDYGYTF. The CDR3 DNA follows: TGTGCCAGCAGTTACTCTGGGACAGGGGACTATGGCTACACCTTC.

V is TRBV28 and J is TRBJ2-3; 7 bases are a match to TRBD2. Germline V gene lookup returns CDR1 MDHEN and CDR2 SYDVKM. Trimming removed 3 bases from V and 1 base from J; junction bases left unmatched: 4. The CDR3 consists of 15 residues. The CDR3 DNA reads TGTGCCAGCAGTTTTTGGGGGGGAGGCACAGATACGCAGTATTTT. Encoded protein: CASSFWGGGTDTQYF.

This sequence joins TRBV6-4 and TRBJ2-3; 8 bases map to TRBD2. This CDR3 spans 15 amino acids. Germline V gives CDR1 MRHNA, CDR2 SNTAGT. J lost 1 base, V lost 3 bases, and 3 bases had no gene match. CDR3 coding DNA: TGTGCCAGCAGTGATCAAGCGGGGGGCACAGATACGCAGTATTTT. This sequence encodes CASSDQAGGTDTQYF.

The chain recombines TRBV7-2 with TRBJ2-1, with 7 bases that match TRBD2. The CDR3 loop spans 15 amino acids. Germline CDR1 SGHTA, CDR2 FQGNSA. J gave up 3 bases and V 5 bases, and 7 bases lay outside the gene matches. The CDR3 region has the DNA TGTGCCAGCAGCCACTGGGGACTATTCTACAATGAGCAGTTCTTC. Its translation: CASSHWGLFYNEQFF.

The rearrangement links TRBV27 to TRBJ2-1, with D possibly TRBD1 on 5 matching bases. Deletions cut 2 bases from V and 8 bases from J, with 16 bases between. Germline V gives CDR1 MNHEY, CDR2 SMNVEV (reference sequence). The CDR3 covers 15 residues. CDR3 DNA sequence: TGTGCCAGCAGTTTAACAGGATTTCATCTAGATGAGCAGTTCTTC. Translated: CASSLTGFHLDEQFF.

This clone was seen a few times. J is TRBJ1-1 and V is TRBV25-1; 10 positions agree with TRBD1. The CDR3 runs 18 residues. Germline V gives CDR1 MGHDK, CDR2 SYGVNS. V dropped 3 bases and J dropped 0; count of bases not matched to a gene: 10. The CDR3 sequence is CASSDARAGTGVNTEAFF. The DNA for the CDR3 is TGTGCCAGCAGTGATGCCCGAGCAGGGACAGGGGTGAACACTGAAGCTTTCTTT.

The table lists this clone with many counts. The chain carries TRBV27 and TRBJ1-5, with a tentative D call TRBD1 (6 bases). Trimming took off 5 bases at V and 7 bases at J, with 12 bases between the two ends. This CDR3 contains 13 residues. The V gene's germline CDR1 is MNHEY and CDR2 SMNVEV (reference sequence). CDR3 region: CASSDTGRQPQHF. In DNA form, the CDR3 reads TGTGCCAGCAGTGACACAGGGAGGCAGCCCCAGCATTTT.

The gene calls are TRBV7-9 and TRBJ2-5, with TRBD2 as a possible D gene (5 bases). The length of the CDR3 is 12 residues. CDR1 is SEHNR, CDR2 FQNEAQ, per germline (reference sequence). Trimming took 5 bases from V and 10 from J, leaving 14 bases between them. The CDR3 DNA sequence: TGTGCCAGCAGCGTGGACCTTGGAGGCCAGTACTTC. Its translation is CASSVDLGGQYF.

The rearrangement joins TRBV5-5 to TRBJ2-7, with 9 positions matching TRBD2. CDR3 size: 17 residues. CDR1 is SGHKS, CDR2 YYEKEE, per germline (reference sequence). The V and J ends lost 0 bases and 0 bases, in that order; junction bases with no gene match: 7. The CDR3 here is CASSLEGSGGHSYEQYF. Here the CDR3 DNA reads TGTGCCAGCAGCTTGGAGGGTAGCGGGGGACACTCCTACGAGCAGTACTTC. The full variable domain, completed using reference TRBV5-5 and TRBJ2-7, is DAGVTQSPTHLIKTRGQQVTLRCSPISGHKSVSWYQQVLGQGPQFIFQYYEKEERGRGNFPDRFSARQFPNYSSELNVNALLLGDSALYLCASSLEGSGGHSYEQYFGPGTRLTVT.

Notes on this clone: The junction differs from germline at one of its ends, possibly a read error. The chain is built from TRBV5-1 and TRBJ1-4, with 9 bases identical to TRBD1. The CDR3 runs to 15 residues. Germline V gives CDR1 SGHRS, CDR2 YFSETQ. CDR3 nucleotide sequence: TGCGCCAGCAGCTTAACGGGACAGGGAAATGGAAAACTGTTTTTT. Translation: CASSLTGQGNGKLFF.

About this clone itself: The same CDR3 also results from other DNA sequences found in this sample. The chain carries TRBV30 and TRBJ2-7; D call uncertain. There are 11 residues in the CDR3. Between the trimmed V and J ends, which lost 1 base and 1 base, there was a span of 2 bases. CDR1 and CDR2 from the germline V gene are GTSNPN and SVGIG (reference sequence). In nucleotides, the CDR3 is TGTGCCTGGAGTGAGTCCTACGAGCAGTACTTC. Its protein product is CAWSESYEQYF.

The rearrangement links TRBV30 to TRBJ2-7; weak D call: TRBD1 (5 bases). Trimming took 4 bases from V and 0 from J, leaving 13 bases between them. This CDR3 has 14 amino acids. The germline gives CDR1 GTSNPN, CDR2 SVGIG (reference sequence). The CDR3 here is CAWIKTESSYEQYF. For the CDR3, the DNA is TGTGCCTGGATCAAGACAGAAAGCTCCTACGAGCAGTACTTC.

The rearrangement links TRBV30 to TRBJ1-2, with TRBD1 as a possible D gene (6 bases). Germline V lookup: CDR1 GTSNPN, CDR2 SVGIG (reference sequence). V was trimmed by 4 bases and J by 5 bases, leaving 14 bases between them. The CDR3 covers 13 residues. The CDR3 nucleotides read TGTGCCTGGATACAGGGAGGGGGATATGGCTACACCTTC. As protein: CAWIQGGGYGYTF.

This clone was seen a handful of times. The V gene is TRBV4-2, the J gene TRBJ1-2; D is possibly TRBD1 (6 bases). Germline CDR1 LGHNA, CDR2 YNFKEQ. The CDR3 sequence is 12 residues long. V was shortened by 4 bases and J by 10 bases, with 13 bases between the two germline ends. The DNA for the CDR3 is TGTGCCAGCAGCCCGCAGGGGAGGGACTACACCTTC. Translated, it gives CASSPQGRDYTF.

Concerning this clone itself: One end of the junction does not line up with germline, which may come from a read error. This chain links TRBV7-7 with TRBJ2-3; 7 nucleotides align to TRBD2. Germline V gives CDR1 SSHAT, CDR2 FNYEAQ (reference sequence). CDR3 length: 18 amino acids. CDR3 sequence reads: CASSLWGVGSGSTDTQYF. In DNA, the CDR3 is TGTGCTAGCAGCTTATGGGGGGTTGGTAGCGGGAGCACAGATACGCAGTATTTT.

The V and J genes are TRBV6-1 and TRBJ1-2; D not resolved. The CDR3 consists of 13 residues. Germline CDR1 MNHNS, CDR2 SASEGT. The V and J ends lost 6 bases and 2 bases respectively, with 10 bases between them. CDR3 nucleotide sequence: TGTGCCAGCAGGGTGGAAGGGAACTATGGCTACACCTTC. Amino acid sequence: CASRVEGNYGYTF.

This chain connects TRBV2 to TRBJ1-4; TRBD1 is a possible D gene (5 bases). CDR3 size: 14 residues. CDR1 SNHLY and CDR2 FYNNEI come from the germline V gene. Trimming stripped 8 bases from V and 7 bases from J, with 17 bases between. CDR3 sequence (DNA): TGTGCCAGCCGTCGGGCAGGGATGGGTGAAAAACTGTTTTTT. This codes for CASRRAGMGEKLFF. Full variable domain (rest looked up from reference TRBV2 and TRBJ1-4): EPEVTQTPSHQVTQMGQEVILRCVPISNHLYFYWYRQILGQKVEFLVSFYNNEISEKSEIFDDQFSVERPDGSNFTLKIRSTKLEDSAMYFCASRRAGMGEKLFFGSGTQLSVL.